The rows below give T cell receptor beta chains drawn from one sample of a study of cytomegalovirus exposure and HLA in healthy donors. Clones were sequenced by immunoSEQ multiplex PCR, and TCRdb holds only the in-frame ones, with some missing. The repertoire holds about 100,000 clones, around 77% seen once, with around a tenth in the top ten. Source material: PBMCs. The receptors come from a male donor in good health and CMV-seropositive. Each CDR3 is given without its conserved first and last residue.

TRBJ2-7,TRBV6-6,ASSPGQGSSYEQY
TRBJ1-2,TRBV28,ASSLVPMSYGYT
TRBJ2-7,TRBV28,ASSLQGSYEQY
TRBJ2-5,TRBV5-1,ASRPGLAGETQY
TRBJ1-5,TRBV28,ASSGAGRAGQPQH
TRBJ2-1,TRBV9,ASSVLEGRYNEQF
TRBJ2-7,TRBV4-3,ASSQDIRGLYEQY
TRBJ2-7,TRBV7-9,ASSGRDSSYEQY
TRBJ1-2,TRBV2,ASRTTGLYGYT
TRBJ1-2,TRBV6-1,ASNSGQGYYGYT
TRBJ1-5,TRBV15,ATSRDGRGSNQPQH
TRBJ2-7,TRBV9,ASSKTGTSGRGLYEQY
TRBJ2-3,TRBV7-2,ASSRTKTLTDTQY
TRBJ2-3,TRBV5-4,ASSPGAGSGGDTQY
TRBJ2-1,TRBV19,ASSIVGGTSSYEQF
TRBJ2-5,TRBV7-9,ASSFGLEGETQY
TRBJ2-3,TRBV19,ASSIVGTQADTQY
TRBJ2-2,TRBV6-4,ASSPGRGGPGELF
TRBJ2-1,TRBV7-2,ASSLQGALYNEQF
TRBJ2-2,TRBV5-1,ASSLAVLLWETGELF
TRBJ2-7,TRBV18,ASSPPAGGTRSFHEQY
TRBJ2-1,TRBV9,ASSVVGLAYNEQF
TRBJ2-6,TRBV7-6,ASSLQSGANVLT
TRBJ1-5,TRBV28,ASRGQNQPQH
TRBJ2-2,TRBV2,ASLRLAGETGELF
TRBJ2-5,TRBV15,ATSRPGTGKETQY
TRBJ2-7,TRBV11-2,ASSPRTSVEYEQY
TRBJ2-7,TRBV7-6,ASSLGTSVHEQY
TRBJ2-7,TRBV15,ATSRTSGRRYEQY
TRBJ2-1,TRBV7-8,ASSLGGQGSSYNEQF
TRBJ2-5,TRBV11-2,ASSLDSRREATQY
TRBJ1-1,TRBV2,ASSEQGWTEAF
TRBJ2-1,TRBV19,ASSIGTLNEQF
TRBJ2-3,TRBV2,ASSVTGTDTQY
TRBJ1-1,TRBV19,ASSMTELNTEAF
TRBJ2-1,TRBV4-2,ASSQPGQAFNEQF
TRBJ1-6,TRBV10-3,AISETAYNSPLH
TRBJ2-1,TRBV29-1,SVEVFGGSGRVSYNEQF
TRBJ1-1,TRBV9,AAGEGYTEAF
TRBJ2-5,TRBV18,ASSPPAGGETQY
TRBJ2-2,TRBV7-2,ASSFASGTSGELF
TRBJ1-4,TRBV10-3,AIREAEKLF
TRBJ2-2,TRBV19,ASSYGGGGTGELF
TRBJ2-3,TRBV29-1,SVPLPPTASTDTQY
TRBJ2-1,TRBV7-2,ASSRDYQNEQF
TRBJ2-6,TRBV25-1,ASSELGQGNSGANVLT
TRBJ2-3,TRBV28,ASRSTGSDTQY
TRBJ2-3,TRBV4-1,ASSHPGQGTADTQY
TRBJ2-1,TRBV7-9,ASSLGLAGDEQF
TRBJ1-1,TRBV7-3,ASSPAGGSGTEAF
TRBJ2-7,TRBV7-2,ASSLSTGGSYEQY
TRBJ2-7,TRBV28,ASRKTGYEQY